These T cell receptor beta chains were read from a single sample in a study of early T cells in non-severe SARS-CoV-2 infection. TCRdb reanalysed the 5' RACE reads using MiXCR and keeps one entry per CDR3 protein. Seen here are tens of thousands of distinct CDR3 sequences, around 5.6% observed once, and the top ten hold roughly 7%. Sequencing was done on a sample of whole blood. All receptors derive from an adult who was a healthcare worker with PCR-confirmed SARS-CoV-2 infection or an uninfected control (not recorded which). Both conserved end residues are part of each CDR3. The order of the fields is D gene, clone size, J gene, V gene, CDR3 DNA, CDR3 protein. A D gene is named only where the DNA matches it firmly. A clone size is listed for some rows: how often the clone was seen (once, few, many), or a class if it is expanded.

TRBD1 | few | TRBJ1-3 | TRBV7-6 | TGTGCCAGCAGCTTCAGGGGGGCTGGAAACACCATATATTTT | CASSFRGAGNTIYF
TRBD2 | . | TRBJ2-3 | TRBV20-1 | TGCAGTGCTAGAGCCCCCTTAAGCGGGGGGGCCACAGATACGCAGTATTTT | CSARAPLSGGATDTQYF
. | many | TRBJ2-2 | TRBV5-1 | TGCGCCAGCAGCTTGAGTTATAACACCGGGGAGCTGTTTTTT | CASSLSYNTGELFF
. | many | TRBJ1-4 | TRBV12-3/TRBV12-4 | TGTGCCAGCAGTTTAGGGGGACGGGCAACTAATGAAAAACTGTTTTTT | CASSLGGRATNEKLFF
. | many | TRBJ2-4 | TRBV25-1 | TGTGCCAGCAGCGTGGGGGCTGGCTCAGGCCCCCTCAACATTCAGTACTTC | CASSVGAGSGPLNIQYF
. | many | TRBJ2-4 | TRBV21-1 | TGTGCCAGCAGCATCGAATCCGGGGGAAGGTCGGCCAAAAACATTCAGTACTTC | CASSIESGGRSAKNIQYF
. | many | TRBJ1-1 | TRBV6-6 | TGTGCCAGCAGTAAAACGGGCCCTGAAGCTTTCTTT | CASSKTGPEAFF
. | few | TRBJ2-5 | TRBV5-8 | TGTGCCAGCAGCTTGGCGGTGAGGACAGAAGAGACCCAGTACTTC | CASSLAVRTEETQYF
. | many | TRBJ2-3 | TRBV2 | TGTGCCAGCGGAGGACAGGGAGGGACAGATACGCAGTATTTT | CASGGQGGTDTQYF
. | few | TRBJ2-3 | TRBV7-2 | TGTGCCAGCAGCCTGGCACTAAACACAGATACGCAGTATTTT | CASSLALNTDTQYF